A selection of T cell receptor beta chains follows, all from one sample in a study of OX40 agonist ivuxolimab in advanced cancers. TCRdb keeps only in-frame clones here, not all; method: immunoSEQ multiplex PCR. The sample holds approximately 780 clones, around 77% seen once. Specimen collection occurred in a trial of the OX40 agonist ivuxolimab. These receptors were collected from an adult with an advanced solid tumor such as melanoma, head and neck, liver or kidney cancer. The CDR3 runs from the conserved cysteine through the conserved F or W. The D gene is left open where the match is weak. Size is stated for part of the rows, as once, few or many counts, or as a class when the clone is expanded.

TRBJ1-1 NA few TRBV6-8 CASSYINTEAFF TGTGCCAGCAGTTACATCAACACTGAAGCTTTCTTT
TRBJ1-5 NA NA TRBV8-2 CASSLTGRSQPQHF TGTGCCAGCAGCTTGACAGGGAGAAGCCAGCCCCAGCATTTT
TRBJ1-2 TRBD1 NA TRBV6-1 CASSEEQGALEYGYTF TGTGCCAGCAGTGAAGAACAGGGGGCCCTTGAGTATGGCTACACCTTC
TRBJ2-3 TRBD2 NA TRBV9 CASDRLASTDTQYF TGTGCCAGCGACAGACTAGCAAGCACAGATACGCAGTATTTT
TRBJ1-6 TRBD1 NA TRBV6-8 CASRAGTADNSPLHF TGTGCCAGCAGAGCCGGGACAGCAGATAATTCACCCCTCCACTTT
TRBJ1-2 TRBD1 NA TRBV6-8 CALGDRTYGYTF TGTGCTCTTGGGGACAGAACCTATGGCTACACCTTC
TRBJ2-4 NA once TRBV18 CASSPPGTAKNIQYF TGTGCCAGCTCACCACCCGGGACAGCCAAAAACATTCAGTACTTC
TRBJ1-1 NA NA TRBV6-8 CAITDGVANTEAFF TGTGCCATCACCGACGGGGTTGCGAACACTGAAGCTTTCTTT
TRBJ2-3 NA NA TRBV29-1 CSSLTGVIGTDTQYF TGCAGCTCCCTAACGGGGGTTATTGGCACAGATACGCAGTATTTT
TRBJ2-3 NA NA TRBV6-7 CASRIQGRHTQYF TGTGCCAGCAGGATACAGGGAAGGCATACGCAGTATTTT
TRBJ1-1 NA few TRBV19 CASSVGITEAFF TGTGCCAGTAGTGTGGGGATCACTGAAGCTTTCTTT
TRBJ1-3 NA NA TRBV29-1 CSGLTETRNTIYF TGCAGCGGCCTGACAGAGACCCGAAACACCATATATTTT
TRBJ1-1 NA NA TRBV28 CASSLSDRTEAFF TGTGCCAGCAGTTTATCCGACAGGACTGAAGCTTTCTTT
TRBJ1-5 TRBD1 NA TRBV28 CASSLPGTANQPQHF TGTGCCAGCAGTTTACCCGGGACAGCCAATCAGCCCCAGCATTTT
TRBJ2-5 TRBD2 NA TRBV6-8 CASSSGLAGEETQYF TGTGCCAGCAGTTCCGGACTAGCGGGGGAGGAGACCCAGTACTTC
TRBJ1-5 TRBD1 NA TRBV15 CATSRDSGTAKNQPQHF TGTGCCACCAGCAGGGACTCCGGGACAGCAAAAAATCAGCCCCAGCATTTT
TRBJ2-2 NA NA TRBV5-1 CASSLVAGLNTGELFF TGCGCCAGCAGCTTGGTAGCAGGGTTGAACACCGGGGAGCTGTTTTTT
TRBJ2-7 TRBD2 NA TRBV15 CATSREAGGINEQYF TGTGCCACCAGCAGAGAAGCGGGGGGAATTAACGAGCAGTACTTC
TRBJ2-2 NA NA TRBV5-1 CASSLDSANTGELFF TGCGCCAGCAGCTTGGACAGTGCGAACACCGGGGAGCTGTTTTTT
TRBJ1-1 TRBD1 NA TRBV6-8 CASSSQGLNTEAFF TGTGCCAGCAGTTCACAGGGGCTCAACACTGAAGCTTTCTTT
TRBJ1-2 NA NA TRBV6-8 CASSYVGVGYTF TGTGCCAGCAGTTACGTCGGGGTCGGCTACACCTTC
TRBJ1-5 TRBD1 NA TRBV15 CATSRDRGDRGKGNQPQHF TGTGCCACCAGCAGAGACCGAGGGGACAGGGGAAAGGGCAATCAGCCCCAGCATTTT
TRBJ2-1 NA NA TRBV4-1 CASSPLPTVGSSYNEQFF TGCGCCAGCAGCCCCCTCCCCACCGTGGGGAGCTCCTACAATGAGCAGTTCTTC
TRBJ1-2 TRBD1 once TRBV12-5 CASGLVRAGGGYGYTF TGTGCTAGTGGTTTGGTAAGGGCAGGGGGCGGCTATGGCTACACCTTC
TRBJ2-7 TRBD2 NA TRBV6-8 CASGVNLAGASYEQYF TGTGCCAGCGGAGTTAACCTAGCGGGGGCCAGCTACGAGCAGTACTTC
TRBJ1-2 TRBD1 NA TRBV28 CASSPVGQGAGGYTF TGTGCCAGCAGTCCCGTGGGACAGGGAGCGGGGGGCTACACCTTC
TRBJ1-2 TRBD1 once TRBV6-8 CATQSTGGESGYTF TGTGCCACCCAGTCGACAGGGGGCGAAAGTGGCTACACCTTC
TRBJ2-2 NA large TRBV30 CAWRGEATGELFF TGTGCCTGGAGAGGGGAGGCCACCGGGGAGCTGTTTTTT
TRBJ2-7 NA NA TRBV23-1 CASSPGLRVGPYEQYF TGCGCCAGCAGCCCGGGACTCAGAGTGGGGCCCTACGAGCAGTACTTC
TRBJ1-5 TRBD1 once TRBV6-8 CAIRGQGTNQPQHF TGTGCCATCAGGGGACAGGGAACTAATCAGCCCCAGCATTTT
TRBJ1-5 NA once TRBV23-1 CASSQVVGNYQPQHF TGCGCCAGCAGCCAAGTAGTAGGGAATTATCAGCCCCAGCATTTT
TRBJ2-7 NA NA TRBV10-3 CAISEEGEVYEQYF TGTGCCATCAGTGAGGAGGGGGAAGTCTACGAGCAGTACTTC
TRBJ1-2 TRBD1 NA TRBV16 CASSQFSGQGAYGYTF TGTGCCAGCAGCCAATTCTCGGGACAGGGTGCCTATGGCTACACCTTC
TRBJ2-2 NA NA TRBV10-2 CASSDRGGELFF TGCGCCAGCAGTGATCGGGGCGGGGAGCTGTTTTTT
TRBJ1-4 NA NA TRBV28 CASRLLAGPNEKLFF TGTGCCAGCAGACTCCTCGCGGGACCCAATGAAAAACTGTTTTTT
TRBJ1-2 NA NA TRBV19 CASKLNRGYTF TGTGCCAGTAAGCTTAACCGGGGCTACACCTTC
TRBJ1-3 NA few TRBV6-8 CASSYNSGNTIYF TGTGCCAGCAGTTACAACTCTGGAAACACCATATATTTT
TRBJ1-1 NA once TRBV9 CASVAEPPEAFF TGTGCCAGCGTGGCGGAACCTCCTGAAGCTTTCTTT
TRBJ1-1 TRBD1 few TRBV18 CASSPQGGTEAFF TGTGCCAGCTCACCGCAGGGGGGCACTGAAGCTTTCTTT
TRBJ1-1 NA NA TRBV5-1 CASSSNGGLTEAFF TGCGCCAGCAGCTCCAATGGGGGGTTGACTGAAGCTTTCTTT
TRBJ2-6 NA NA TRBV11-3 CASSTGANSGANVLTF TGTGCCAGCAGCACCGGGGCCAACTCTGGGGCCAACGTCCTGACTTTC
TRBJ1-2 TRBD1 large TRBV11-3 CASSKDRDRGIGYTF TGTGCCAGCAGCAAAGACCGGGACAGGGGTATAGGCTACACCTTC
TRBJ2-7 TRBD1 few TRBV19 CASRTTGAVSYEQYF TGTGCCAGTAGGACGACAGGGGCCGTGTCCTACGAGCAGTACTTC
TRBJ1-1 NA NA TRBV18 CASSLNRENTEAFF TGTGCCAGCTCCCTAAACCGAGAGAACACTGAAGCTTTCTTT
TRBJ1-5 NA NA TRBV6-8 CASSVENNQPQHF TGTGCCAGCAGTGTGGAGAACAATCAGCCCCAGCATTTT
TRBJ1-1 NA few TRBV6-8 CASSDRGFTEAFF TGTGCCAGCAGTGATAGGGGGTTCACTGAAGCTTTCTTT
TRBJ2-7 TRBD1 NA TRBV11-3 CASSLRQGPFYEQYF TGTGCCAGCAGCCTACGACAGGGCCCCTTCTACGAGCAGTACTTC
TRBJ2-7 NA NA TRBV5-5 CASSSVGGRVYEQYF TGTGCCAGCAGCTCCGTCGGGGGCAGGGTCTACGAGCAGTACTTC